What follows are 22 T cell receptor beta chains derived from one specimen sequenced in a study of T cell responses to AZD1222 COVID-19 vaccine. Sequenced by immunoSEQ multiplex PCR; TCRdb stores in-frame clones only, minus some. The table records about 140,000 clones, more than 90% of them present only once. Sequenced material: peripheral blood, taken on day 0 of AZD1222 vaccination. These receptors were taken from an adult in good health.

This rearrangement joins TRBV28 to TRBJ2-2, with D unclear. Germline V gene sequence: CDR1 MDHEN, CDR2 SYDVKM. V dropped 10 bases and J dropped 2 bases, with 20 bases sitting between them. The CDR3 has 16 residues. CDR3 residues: CAIKGPRDLNTGELFF. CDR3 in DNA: TGTGCCATCAAAGGCCCGCGCGATTTAAACACCGGGGAGCTGTTTTTT.

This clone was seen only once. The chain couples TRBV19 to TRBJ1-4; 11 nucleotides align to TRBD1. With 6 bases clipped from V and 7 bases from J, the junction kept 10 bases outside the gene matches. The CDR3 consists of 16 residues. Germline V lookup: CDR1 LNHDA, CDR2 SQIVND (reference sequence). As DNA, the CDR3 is TGTGCCAGTAGGAAGATGGACAGGGGGCGCGGTGAAAAACTGTTTTTT. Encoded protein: CASRKMDRGRGEKLFF. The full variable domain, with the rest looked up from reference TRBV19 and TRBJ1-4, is DGGITQSPKYLFRKEGQNVTLSCEQNLNHDAMYWYRQDPGQGLRLIYYSQIVNDFQKGDIAEGYSVSREKKESFPLTVTSAQKNPTAFYLCASRKMDRGRGEKLFFGSGTQLSVL.

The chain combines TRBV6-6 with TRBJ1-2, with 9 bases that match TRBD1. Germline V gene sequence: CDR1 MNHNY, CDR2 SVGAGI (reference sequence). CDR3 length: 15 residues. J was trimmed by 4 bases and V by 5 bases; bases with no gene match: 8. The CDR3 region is CASSANRGPPYGYTF. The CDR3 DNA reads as TGTGCCAGCAGTGCTAACAGGGGGCCGCCCTATGGCTACACCTTC.

In DNA form, the CDR3 reads TGTGCCAGCAAACGGACAGGGGCCACTCATCAGCCCCAGCATTTT. It yields the protein CASKRTGATHQPQHF. J is TRBJ1-5 and V is TRBV16; 9 bases align to TRBD1. The CDR3 covers 15 residues. The ends lost 7 bases at V and 5 bases at J; junction bases unmatched: 9. Germline CDR1 KGHSY, CDR2 FQNENV. Full variable domain (missing parts from reference TRBV16 and TRBJ1-5): GEEVAQTPKHLVRGEGQKAKLYCAPIKGHSYVFWYQQVLKNEFKFLISFQNENVFDETGMPKERFSAKCLPNSPCSLEIQATKLEDSAVYFCASKRTGATHQPQHFGDGTRLSIL.

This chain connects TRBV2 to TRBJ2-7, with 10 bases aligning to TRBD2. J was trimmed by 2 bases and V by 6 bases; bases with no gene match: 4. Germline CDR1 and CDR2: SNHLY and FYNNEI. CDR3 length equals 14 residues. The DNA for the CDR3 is TGTGCCAGCAGCAGGACTAGCGGACCCTACGAGCAGTACTTC. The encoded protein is CASSRTSGPYEQYF.

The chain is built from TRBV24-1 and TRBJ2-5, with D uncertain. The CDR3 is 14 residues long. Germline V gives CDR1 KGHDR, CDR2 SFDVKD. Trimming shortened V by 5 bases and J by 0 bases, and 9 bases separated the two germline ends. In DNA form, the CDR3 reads TGTGCCACCAGTGCAGCAAGGTACCAAGAGACCCAGTACTTC. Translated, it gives CATSAARYQETQYF.

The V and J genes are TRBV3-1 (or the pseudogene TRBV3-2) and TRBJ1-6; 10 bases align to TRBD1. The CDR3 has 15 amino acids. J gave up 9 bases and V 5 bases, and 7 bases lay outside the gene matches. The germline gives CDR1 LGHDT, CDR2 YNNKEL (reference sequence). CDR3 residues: CASSRQGAMSSPLHF. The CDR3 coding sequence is TGTGCCAGCAGCAGACAGGGGGCAATGAGTTCACCCCTCCACTTT.

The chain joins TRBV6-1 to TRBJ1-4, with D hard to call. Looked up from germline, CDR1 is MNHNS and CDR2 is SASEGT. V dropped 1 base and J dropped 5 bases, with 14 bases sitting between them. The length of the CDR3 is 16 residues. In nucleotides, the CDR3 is TGTGCCAGCAGTGAAGTTCCCCAGTTAAGGAATGAAAAACTGTTTTTT. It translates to CASSEVPQLRNEKLFF.

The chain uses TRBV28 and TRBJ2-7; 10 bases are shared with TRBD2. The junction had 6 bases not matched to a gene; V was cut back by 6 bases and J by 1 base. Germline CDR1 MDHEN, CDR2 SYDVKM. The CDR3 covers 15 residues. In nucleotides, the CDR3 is TGTGCCAGCAGGGCTAGCGGGAGTAGGTCCTACGAGCAGTACTTC. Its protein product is CASRASGSRSYEQYF. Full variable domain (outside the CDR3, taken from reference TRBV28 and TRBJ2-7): DVKVTQSSRYLVKRTGEKVFLECVQDMDHENMFWYRQDPGLGLRLIYFSYDVKMKEKGDIPEGYSVSREKKERFSLILESASTNQTSMYLCASRASGSRSYEQYFGPGTRLTVT.

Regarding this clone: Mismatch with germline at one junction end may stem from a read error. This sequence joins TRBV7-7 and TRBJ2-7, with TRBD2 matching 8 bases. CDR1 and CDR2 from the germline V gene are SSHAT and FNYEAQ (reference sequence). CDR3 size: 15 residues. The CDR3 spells CASSPSPGGTYEQYF. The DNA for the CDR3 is TGTGCTAGCAGCCCATCCCCGGGGGGGACCTACGAGCAGTACTTC.

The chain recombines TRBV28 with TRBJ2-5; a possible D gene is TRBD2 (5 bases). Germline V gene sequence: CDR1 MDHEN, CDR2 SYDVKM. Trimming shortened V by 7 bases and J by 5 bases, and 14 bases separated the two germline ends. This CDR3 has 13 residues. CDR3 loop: CASINSAGETQYF. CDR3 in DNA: TGTGCCAGCATCAATAGCGCCGGTGAGACCCAGTACTTC.

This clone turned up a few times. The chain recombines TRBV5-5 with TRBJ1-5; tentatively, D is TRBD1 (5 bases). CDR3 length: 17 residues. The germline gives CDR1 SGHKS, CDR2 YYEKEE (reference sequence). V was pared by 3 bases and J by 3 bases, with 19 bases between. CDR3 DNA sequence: TGTGCCAGCAGCTCCCAATCCCCCAGCAGGGTCAATCAGCCCCAGCATTTT. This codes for CASSSQSPSRVNQPQHF.

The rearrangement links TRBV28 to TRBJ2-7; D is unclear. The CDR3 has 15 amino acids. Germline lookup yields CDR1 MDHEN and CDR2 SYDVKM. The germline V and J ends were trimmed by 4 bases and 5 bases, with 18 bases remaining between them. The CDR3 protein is CASSYPRAAVDEQYF. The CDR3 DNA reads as TGTGCCAGCAGTTATCCCCGGGCGGCAGTTGACGAGCAGTACTTC.

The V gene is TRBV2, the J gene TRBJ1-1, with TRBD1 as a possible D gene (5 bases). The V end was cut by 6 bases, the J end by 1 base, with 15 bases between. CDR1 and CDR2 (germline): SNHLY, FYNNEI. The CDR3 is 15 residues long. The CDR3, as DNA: TGTGCCAGCAGATATAGGGACGGGGAGAACACTGAAGCTTTCTTT. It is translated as CASRYRDGENTEAFF.

CDR3 bases: TGTGCCAGCAGCTTGACTGGAATAGGAGATACGCAGTATTTT. It yields the protein CASSLTGIGDTQYF. The rearrangement links TRBV5-5 to TRBJ2-3; D ambiguous. Between the trimmed V and J ends, which lost 1 base and 5 bases, there was a span of 11 bases. The CDR3 runs 14 residues. Germline V gene data show CDR1 as SGHKS and CDR2 as YYEKEE (reference sequence).

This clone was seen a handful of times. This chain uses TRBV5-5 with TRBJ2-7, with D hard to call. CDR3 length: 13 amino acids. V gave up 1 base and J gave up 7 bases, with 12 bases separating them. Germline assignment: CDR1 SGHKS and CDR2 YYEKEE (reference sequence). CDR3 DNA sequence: TGTGCCAGCAGCTTGTCCTTGGTGCGAGAGCAGTACTTC. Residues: CASSLSLVREQYF. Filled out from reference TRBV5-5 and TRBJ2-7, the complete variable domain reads DAGVTQSPTHLIKTRGQQVTLRCSPISGHKSVSWYQQVLGQGPQFIFQYYEKEERGRGNFPDRFSARQFPNYSSELNVNALLLGDSALYLCASSLSLVREQYFGPGTRLTVT.

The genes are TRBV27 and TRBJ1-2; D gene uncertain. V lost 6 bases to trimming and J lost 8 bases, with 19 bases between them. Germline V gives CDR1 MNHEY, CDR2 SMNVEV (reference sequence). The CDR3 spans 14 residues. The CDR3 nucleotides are TGTGCCAGCAGACTCCTCGGGGAAGAGTGGGGCTACACCTTC. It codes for CASRLLGEEWGYTF.

CDR3 nucleotides: TGCGCCAGCAGCTTGGGCCTAGCGGGAGGGTCCAATGAGCAGTTCTTC. The encoded protein is CASSLGLAGGSNEQFF. The chain carries TRBV5-1 and TRBJ2-1; 12 nucleotides match TRBD2. The CDR3 length is 16 residues. J lost 6 bases, V lost 0 bases, and 4 bases had no gene match. From germline, CDR1 is SGHRS and CDR2 YFSETQ.

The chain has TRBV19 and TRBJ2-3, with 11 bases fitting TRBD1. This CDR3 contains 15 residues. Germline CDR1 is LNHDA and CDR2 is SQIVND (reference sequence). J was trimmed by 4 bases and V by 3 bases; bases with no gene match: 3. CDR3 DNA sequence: TGTGCCAGTAGTATTTCGGGACAGGGGGCAGATACGCAGTATTTT. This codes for CASSISGQGADTQYF. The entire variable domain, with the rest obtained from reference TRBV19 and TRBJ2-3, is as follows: DGGITQSPKYLFRKEGQNVTLSCEQNLNHDAMYWYRQDPGQGLRLIYYSQIVNDFQKGDIAEGYSVSREKKESFPLTVTSAQKNPTAFYLCASSISGQGADTQYFGPGTRLTVL.

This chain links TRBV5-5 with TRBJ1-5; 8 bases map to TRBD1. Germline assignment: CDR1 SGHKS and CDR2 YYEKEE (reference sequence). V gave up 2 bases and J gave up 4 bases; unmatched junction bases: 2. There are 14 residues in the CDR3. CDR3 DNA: TGTGCCAGCAGCTTCACAGGGGGGAATCAGCCCCAGCATTTT. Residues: CASSFTGGNQPQHF.

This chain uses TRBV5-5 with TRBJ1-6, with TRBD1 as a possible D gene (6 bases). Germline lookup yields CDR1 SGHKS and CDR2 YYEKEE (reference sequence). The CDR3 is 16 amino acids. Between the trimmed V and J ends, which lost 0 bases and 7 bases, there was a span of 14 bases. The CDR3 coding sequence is TGTGCCAGCAGCTTGGCCTCGCAGGGGTTAAATTCACCCCTCCACTTT. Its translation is CASSLASQGLNSPLHF.

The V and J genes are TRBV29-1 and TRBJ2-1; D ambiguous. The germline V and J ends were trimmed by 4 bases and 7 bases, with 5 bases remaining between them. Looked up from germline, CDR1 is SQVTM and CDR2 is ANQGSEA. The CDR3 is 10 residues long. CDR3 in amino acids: CSVVGNEQFF. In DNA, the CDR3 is TGCAGCGTTGTGGGAAATGAGCAGTTCTTC.